This T cell receptor (beta chain) was captured in a study of CD8+ T cells in alopecia areata. Turning to the study itself: Dosing spanned 6 to 18 months on tofacitinib, then 6 months off drug.

The treatment here: oral pan-JAK inhibitor, 5-10 mg twice daily. cDNA reverse transcribed from extracted RNA served as the sequencing template. TCRdb's copy holds only in-frame clones and misses some; the assay was immunoSEQ multiplex PCR. Here the sample spans 190,000 or so clones, about three fifths being singletons. Germline loops: CDR1 SGHDT, CDR2 YYEEEE. CDR3 length: 16 residues. In the case of this clone: Its antigen is not identified. Its ends do not fully match the called genes, so a read error is possible.

Study results and caveats: Clarity of TCR sharing across patients fell short of that in mice, possibly HLA-related.

V and J are TRBV5-6 and TRBJ2-5, with 10 bases lining up with TRBD1. This material consisted of CD4+ T cells sorted from blood, taken at week 24, from a patient treated with tofacitinib. This TCR came from a human donor with alopecia areata. For the CDR3, the DNA is TGTGCCAGCAGTTTTGGGACAGGGGAGGGCCAAGAGGCCCAGTACTTC. Amino acid sequence: CASSFGTGEGQEAQYF.